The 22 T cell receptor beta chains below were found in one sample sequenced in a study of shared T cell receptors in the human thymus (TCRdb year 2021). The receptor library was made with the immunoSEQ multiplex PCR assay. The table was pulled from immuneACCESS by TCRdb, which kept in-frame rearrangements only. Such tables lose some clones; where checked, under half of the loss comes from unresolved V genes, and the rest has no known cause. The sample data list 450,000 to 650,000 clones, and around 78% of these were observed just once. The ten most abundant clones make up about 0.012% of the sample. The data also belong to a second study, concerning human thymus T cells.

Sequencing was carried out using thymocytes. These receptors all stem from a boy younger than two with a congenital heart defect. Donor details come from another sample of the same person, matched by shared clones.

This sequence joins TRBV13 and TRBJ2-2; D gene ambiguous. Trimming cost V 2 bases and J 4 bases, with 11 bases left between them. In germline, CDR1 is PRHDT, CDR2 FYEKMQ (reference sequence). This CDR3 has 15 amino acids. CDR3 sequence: CASSLQPSGTGELFF. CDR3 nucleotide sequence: TGTGCCAGCAGCTTACAACCTTCAGGCACCGGGGAGCTGTTTTTT.

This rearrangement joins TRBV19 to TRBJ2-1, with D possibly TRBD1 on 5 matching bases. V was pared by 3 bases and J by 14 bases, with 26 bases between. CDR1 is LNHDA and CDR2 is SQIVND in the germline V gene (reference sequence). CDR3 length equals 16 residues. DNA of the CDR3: TGTGCCAGTAGTATCGGTGGGGCGAAAGGGTCAGGGAATAAGTTCTTC. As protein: CASSIGGAKGSGNKFF.

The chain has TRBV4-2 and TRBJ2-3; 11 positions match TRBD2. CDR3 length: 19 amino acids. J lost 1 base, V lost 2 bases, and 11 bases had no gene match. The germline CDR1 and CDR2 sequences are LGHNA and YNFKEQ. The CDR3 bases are TGTGCCAGCAGCCAAAGTCGGGAGACTAGCGGGACTTGCACAGATACGCAGTATTTT. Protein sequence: CASSQSRETSGTCTDTQYF.

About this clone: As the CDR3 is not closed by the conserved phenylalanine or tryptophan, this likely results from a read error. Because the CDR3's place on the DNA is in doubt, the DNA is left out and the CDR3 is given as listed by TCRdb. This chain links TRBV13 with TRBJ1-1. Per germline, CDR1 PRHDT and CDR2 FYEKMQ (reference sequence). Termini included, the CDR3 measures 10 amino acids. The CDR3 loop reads CASSPREGCR.

The CDR3 DNA sequence: TGTGCCACCAGCAGGGGACTAGCGGAGACCTCCTACAATGAGCAGTTCTTC. It specifies CATSRGLAETSYNEQFF. V is TRBV15 and J is TRBJ2-1; 11 bases are a match to TRBD2. Germline CDR1 and CDR2: LNHNV and YYDKDF (reference sequence). Trimming removed 3 bases from V and 0 bases from J; junction bases left unmatched: 4. The CDR3 is made up of 17 amino acids. The full variable domain, its missing parts supplied by reference TRBV15 and TRBJ2-1, is DAMVIQNPRYQVTQFGKPVTLSCSQTLNHNVMYWYQQKSSQAPKLLFHYYDKDFNNEADTPDNFQSRRPNTSFCFLDIRSPGLGDTAMYLCATSRGLAETSYNEQFFGPGTRLTVL.

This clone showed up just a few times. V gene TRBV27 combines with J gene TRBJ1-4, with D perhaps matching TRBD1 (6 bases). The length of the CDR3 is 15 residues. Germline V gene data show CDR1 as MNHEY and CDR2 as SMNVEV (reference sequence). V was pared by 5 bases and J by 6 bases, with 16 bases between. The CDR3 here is CASSQTAGEHEKLFF. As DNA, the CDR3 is TGTGCCAGCAGTCAAACGGCAGGGGAGCATGAAAAACTGTTTTTT.

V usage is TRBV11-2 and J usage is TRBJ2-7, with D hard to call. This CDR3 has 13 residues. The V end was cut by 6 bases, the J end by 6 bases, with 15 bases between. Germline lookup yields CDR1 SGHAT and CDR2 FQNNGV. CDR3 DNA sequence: TGTGCCAGCAGATCCCGGTCCGGAGCCGAGCAGTACTTC. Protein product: CASRSRSGAEQYF.

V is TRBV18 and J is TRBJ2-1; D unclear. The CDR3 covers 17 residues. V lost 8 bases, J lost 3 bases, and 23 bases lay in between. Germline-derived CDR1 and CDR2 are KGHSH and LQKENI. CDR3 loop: CASTQLRQYPNYNEQFF. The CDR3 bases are TGTGCCAGCACCCAATTGAGACAATACCCTAACTACAATGAGCAGTTCTTC.

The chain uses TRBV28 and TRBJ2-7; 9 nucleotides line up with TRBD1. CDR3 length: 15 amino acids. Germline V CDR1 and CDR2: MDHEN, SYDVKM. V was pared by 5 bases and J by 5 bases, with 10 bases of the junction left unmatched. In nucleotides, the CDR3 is TGTGCCAGCAGTCCCAAGGGACAGGGACGAGACGAGCAGTACTTC. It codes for CASSPKGQGRDEQYF.

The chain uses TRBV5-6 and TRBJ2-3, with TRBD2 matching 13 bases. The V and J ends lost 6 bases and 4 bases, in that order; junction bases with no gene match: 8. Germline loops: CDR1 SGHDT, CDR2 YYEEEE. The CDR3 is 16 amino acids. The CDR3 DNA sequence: TGTGCCAGCACCCACATACTAGCGGGAGGGCCAGATACGCAGTATTTT. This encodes CASTHILAGGPDTQYF.

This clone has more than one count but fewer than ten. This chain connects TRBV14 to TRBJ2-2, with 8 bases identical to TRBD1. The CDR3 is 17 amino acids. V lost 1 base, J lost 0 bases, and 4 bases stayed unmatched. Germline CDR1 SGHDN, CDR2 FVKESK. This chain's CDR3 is CASSQGDRPANTGELFF. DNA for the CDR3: TGTGCCAGCAGCCAAGGGGACAGGCCCGCGAACACCGGGGAGCTGTTTTTT.

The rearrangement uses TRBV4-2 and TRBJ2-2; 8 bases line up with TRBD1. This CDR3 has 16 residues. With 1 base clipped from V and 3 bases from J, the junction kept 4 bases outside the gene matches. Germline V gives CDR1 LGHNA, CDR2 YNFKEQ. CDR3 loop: CASSQVGQGHTGELFF. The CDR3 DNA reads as TGTGCCAGCAGCCAAGTAGGACAGGGCCACACCGGGGAGCTGTTTTTT.

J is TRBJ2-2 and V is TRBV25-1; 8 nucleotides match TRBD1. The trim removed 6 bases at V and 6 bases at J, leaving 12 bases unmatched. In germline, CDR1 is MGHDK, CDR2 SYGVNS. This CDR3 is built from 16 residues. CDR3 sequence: CASRVEGTGEPGELFF. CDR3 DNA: TGTGCCAGCAGGGTGGAAGGGACAGGCGAACCCGGGGAGCTGTTTTTT.

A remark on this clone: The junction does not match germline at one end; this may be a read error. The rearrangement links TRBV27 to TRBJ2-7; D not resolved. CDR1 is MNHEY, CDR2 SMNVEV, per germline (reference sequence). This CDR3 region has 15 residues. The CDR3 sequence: CASSPFRRGSCEQYF. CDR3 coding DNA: TGTGCCAGCAGTCCCTTTCGTCGCGGCTCCTGCGAGCAGTACTTC.

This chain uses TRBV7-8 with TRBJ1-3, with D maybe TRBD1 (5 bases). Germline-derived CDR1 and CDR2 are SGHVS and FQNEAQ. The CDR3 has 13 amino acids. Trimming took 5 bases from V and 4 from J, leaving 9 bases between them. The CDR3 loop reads CASSQNRGNTIYF. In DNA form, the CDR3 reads TGTGCCAGCAGCCAAAACAGGGGAAACACCATATATTTT.

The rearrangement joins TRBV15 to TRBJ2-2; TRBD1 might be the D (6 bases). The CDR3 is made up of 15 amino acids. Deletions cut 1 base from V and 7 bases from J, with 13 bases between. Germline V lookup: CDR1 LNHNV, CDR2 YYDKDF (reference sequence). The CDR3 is CATSRVAGADGELFF. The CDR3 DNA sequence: TGTGCCACCAGCAGAGTTGCAGGGGCGGACGGGGAGCTGTTTTTT.

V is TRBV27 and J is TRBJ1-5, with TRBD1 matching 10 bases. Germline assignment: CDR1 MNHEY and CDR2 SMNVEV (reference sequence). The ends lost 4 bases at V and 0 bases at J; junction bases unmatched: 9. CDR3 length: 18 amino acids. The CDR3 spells CASSSFWDRGDSNQPQHF. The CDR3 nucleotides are TGTGCCAGCAGTTCCTTCTGGGACAGGGGAGATAGCAATCAGCCCCAGCATTTT.

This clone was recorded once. Here the CDR3 DNA reads TGTGCCAGCAGTTTTAGTCCGGGACAGACACCCTACGAGCAGTACTTC. This sequence encodes CASSFSPGQTPYEQYF. The chain is built from TRBV6-5 and TRBJ2-7, with TRBD1 matching 7 bases. CDR3 length: 16 amino acids. Germline-derived CDR1 and CDR2 are MNHEY and SVGAGI. V dropped 4 bases and J dropped 2; count of bases not matched to a gene: 11.

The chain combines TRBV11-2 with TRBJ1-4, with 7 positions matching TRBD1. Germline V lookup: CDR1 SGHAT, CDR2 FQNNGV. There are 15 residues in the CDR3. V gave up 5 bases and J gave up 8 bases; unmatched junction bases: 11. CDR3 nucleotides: TGTGCCAGCAGCCTCCGAGACAGGGAGAAGGAAAAACTGTTTTTT. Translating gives CASSLRDREKEKLFF.

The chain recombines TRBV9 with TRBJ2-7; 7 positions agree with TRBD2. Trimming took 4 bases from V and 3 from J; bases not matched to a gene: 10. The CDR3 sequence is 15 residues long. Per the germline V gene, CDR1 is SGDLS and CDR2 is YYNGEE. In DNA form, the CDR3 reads TGTGCCAGCAGCCCCGGGGAGGGGTACATCTACGAGCAGTACTTC. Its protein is CASSPGEGYIYEQYF.

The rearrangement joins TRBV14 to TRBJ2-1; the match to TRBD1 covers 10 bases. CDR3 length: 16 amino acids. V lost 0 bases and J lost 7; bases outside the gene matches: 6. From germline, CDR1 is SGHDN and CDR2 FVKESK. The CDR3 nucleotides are TGTGCCAGCAGCCAAGACTGGGACAGGGGTAGTAATGAGCAGTTCTTC. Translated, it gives CASSQDWDRGSNEQFF.

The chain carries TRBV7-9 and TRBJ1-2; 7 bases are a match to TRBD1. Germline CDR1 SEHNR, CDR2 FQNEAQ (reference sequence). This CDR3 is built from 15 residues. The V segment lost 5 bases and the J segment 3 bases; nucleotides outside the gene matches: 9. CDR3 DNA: TGTGCCAGCAGCGCCTACAGGGGTAACCACTATGGCTACACCTTC. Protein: CASSAYRGNHYGYTF. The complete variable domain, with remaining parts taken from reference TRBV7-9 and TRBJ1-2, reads DTGVSQNPRHKITKRGQNVTFRCDPISEHNRLYWYRQTLGQGPEFLTYFQNEAQLEKSRLLSDRFSAERPKGSFSTLEIQRTEQGDSAMYLCASSAYRGNHYGYTFGSGTRLTVV.